The clone carrying this T cell receptor (beta chain) has only a few counts. Its antigen remains unknown. The entry originates in a study of T cells in Graves' hyperthyroidism and ophthalmopathy. The study's findings and limits: Blood also showed most of the thyroid clonotypes that were expanded above 0.001. From stable hyperthyroidism, ophthalmopathy was separated by a 13 V-J model.

The germline V and J ends were trimmed by 2 bases and 8 bases, with 18 bases remaining between them. The CDR3 extends over 16 amino acids. CDR1 and CDR2 (germline): MDHEN, SYDVKM. Amplified regions were TCR beta CDR3 sequences from RNA transcripts. When the TCR CDR3 underwent first-round RT-PCR, the HTBI primer set was used. Each CDR3 protein is one row after TCRdb ran MiXCR on the multiplex PCR reads. The table shows around 440,000 distinct CDR3 sequences, with less than 20% occurring only once. This TCR derives from a woman younger than 30 with Graves' hyperthyroidism. The source material was blood. The chain couples TRBV28 to TRBJ1-4; TRBD1 might be the D (5 bases). The chain's CDR3 is CASSLLLDRGREKLFF. CDR3 nucleotides: TGTGCCAGCAGTTTACTCCTGGACCGGGGGAGGGAAAAACTGTTTTTT.